The 32 T cell receptor beta chains below were found in one sample sequenced in a study of T cells in women clearing cervical HPV infection. Sequencing was performed with immunoSEQ multiplex PCR; in TCRdb, only in-frame clones are kept and a portion is missing. Its table records tens of thousands of clones. The sequenced sample consisted of blood buffy coat. These receptor sequences come from a woman aged 18-69 years with a cervical HPV16 infection that either progressed to CIN3+ or cleared (not recorded which).

As for this clone: Read data end 3 residues before the CDR3 end; the end is taken from the germline J gene. V gene TRBV7-6 combines with J gene TRBJ2-5; 10 nucleotides agree with TRBD2. The V gene end was trimmed by 3 bases and the J gene end by 1 base; junction bases not matched to a gene: 11. The V gene's germline CDR1 is SGHVS and CDR2 FNYEAQ. There are 18 residues in the CDR3. The part of the CDR3 DNA that was read is TGTGCCAGCAGCTTTAAAACTAGCGGGGTTTTGGCCCAAGAGACC. Its translation: CASSFKTSGVLAQET. The CDR3 reads in full as CASSFKTSGVLAQETQYF.

As concerns this clone: The read comes to an end 3 residues before the CDR3 does, leaving the germline J gene to fill in the end. The J gene is TRBJ1-1, the V gene TRBV4-1, with a tentative D call TRBD1 (5 bases). V lost 4 bases and J 1 base, leaving 10 bases between the germline ends. The CDR3 is made up of 14 amino acids. Germline lookup yields CDR1 MGHRA and CDR2 YSYEKL. The CDR3 bases that were read are TGCGCCAGCAGCCTCACCACAGGGAACACTGAA. Its protein is CASSLTTGNTE. The entire CDR3 sequence reads CASSLTTGNTEAFF.

As to this clone: The read terminates 3 residues before the CDR3 end, so the remaining end is supplied by the germline J gene. V is TRBV2 and J is TRBJ1-1; unclear D gene. Germline V gene data show CDR1 as SNHLY and CDR2 as FYNNEI. The CDR3 contains 13 residues. V was trimmed by 4 bases and J by 1 base, leaving 7 bases between them. The DNA read from the CDR3 is TGTGCCAGCAGTGCCGAAGGGAACACTGAA. It specifies CASSAEGNTE. The CDR3 in full is CASSAEGNTEAFF.

On this clone: The read comes to an end 3 residues before the CDR3 does, leaving the germline J gene to fill in the end. The chain is built from TRBV2 and TRBJ1-2, with no clear D. Germline CDR1 is SNHLY and CDR2 is FYNNEI. The CDR3 sequence is 12 residues long. The V gene lost 11 bases and the J gene lost 2 bases, with 12 bases spanning the gap. The CDR3 loop is CASYALNYGYTF. The covered CDR3 bases are TGTGCCTCCTACGCCCTAAACTATGGC.

By frequency, this clone is medium-sized. From the germline J gene comes the end of the CDR3, since the read stops 3 residues before it. This chain joins TRBV6-2 or TRBV6-3 and TRBJ2-2; 7 bases fit TRBD1. This CDR3 spans 15 amino acids. The ends lost 4 bases at V and 3 bases at J; junction bases unmatched: 5. Germline-derived CDR1 and CDR2 are MNHEY and SVGEGT. This CDR3 reads CASSSYQGDTGELFF. The part of the CDR3 DNA that was read is TGTGCCAGCAGTTCGTATCAGGGGGACACCGGGGAG.

The CDR3 protein is CSARDRDRAGEQYF. The CDR3 bases that were read are TGCAGTGCTAGAGATCGGGACAGGGCGGGCGAG. The chain combines TRBV20-1 with TRBJ2-7; TRBD1 matches at 9 bases. The read finishes 3 residues shy of the CDR3 end, and the germline J gene is used to complete it. Germline lookup yields CDR1 DFQATT and CDR2 SNEGSKA (reference sequence). This CDR3 spans 14 amino acids. V was pared by 0 bases and J by 6 bases, with 6 bases of the junction left unmatched.

Here the CDR3 reads CASSIDLWDRSSGANVLFF. CDR3 bases read: TGTGCCAGTAGTATAGATCTTTGGGACAGGAGCTCTGGGGCCAACGTA. The V call is TRBV19, the J call TRBJ1-4, with TRBD1 identical over 8 bases. The CDR3 goes on 3 residues after the read ends, and that part is filled in from the germline J gene. The CDR3 sequence is 19 residues long. Germline lookup yields CDR1 LNHDA and CDR2 SQIVND (reference sequence).

As to this clone: The sequenced fragment ends 3 residues before the CDR3 boundary, so the rest is inferred from the germline J gene. This chain links TRBV12-3 or TRBV12-4 with TRBJ2-5, with D tentatively TRBD1 (6 bases). V lost 3 bases to trimming and J lost 5 bases, with 16 bases between them. The CDR3 contains 15 residues. The CDR3 here is CASSFAGVAGETQYF. The part of the CDR3 DNA that was read is TGTGCCAGCAGTTTTGCAGGGGTAGCTGGGGAGACC.

Comments on this clone: Coverage ceases 3 residues before the CDR3 finishes, and the germline J gene fills in the end. V gene TRBV12-5 combines with J gene TRBJ2-3, with D possibly TRBD1 on 5 matching bases. The V end lost 1 base, the J end lost 4 bases, and 9 bases lay between the germline ends. The CDR3 is 14 residues long. CDR1 and CDR2 (germline): LGHNT, FRNRAP. The CDR3 spells CASGLEGRADTQYF. Partial CDR3 DNA: TGTGCTAGTGGTTTGGAGGGCAGGGCAGATACG.

Comment on this clone: The read halts 3 residues ahead of the CDR3 end, with the missing end drawn from the germline J gene. The chain links TRBV19 to TRBJ2-3, with D possibly matching TRBD1 (6 bases). Germline V CDR1 and CDR2: LNHDA, SQIVND (reference sequence). This CDR3 is built from 14 residues. The covered CDR3 bases are TGTGCCTTTACCGGGACATTCAGAAATCAGCCG. Residues: CAFTGTFRNQP. The complete CDR3 protein is CAFTGTFRNQPQYF. Drawing the rest from reference TRBV19 and TRBJ2-3, the complete variable domain is DGGITQSPKYLFRKEGQNVTLSCEQNLNHDAMYWYRQDPGQGLRLIYYSQIVNDFQKGDIAEGYSVSREKKESFPLTVTSAQKNPTAFYLCAFTGTFRNQPQYFGPGTRLTVL.

Of note for this clone: Read data end 3 residues before the CDR3 end; the end is taken from the germline J gene. The chain has TRBV20-1 and TRBJ2-1, with a weak D call TRBD2 (6 bases). Germline values: CDR1 DFQATT, CDR2 SNEGSKA (reference sequence). Trimming removed 8 bases from V and 3 bases from J, with 11 bases in between. The CDR3 runs 12 residues. Incomplete CDR3 DNA: TGCAGTACCCGGAGGGGCTACAATGAG. Protein: CSTRRGYNE. The CDR3 in full is CSTRRGYNEQFF.

As regards this clone: The CDR3 goes on 3 residues after the read ends, and that part is filled in from the germline J gene. J is TRBJ1-6 and V is TRBV7-6; tentative D call: TRBD1 (5 bases). Germline V gives CDR1 SGHVS, CDR2 FNYEAQ. Between the trimmed V and J ends, which lost 5 bases and 5 bases, there was a span of 16 bases. The CDR3 totals 16 residues. The CDR3 region is CASSPRSGGNNSPLHF. Incomplete CDR3 DNA: TGTGCCAGCAGCCCGCGTTCGGGGGGGAATAATTCACCC.

About this clone: The read ends 3 residues early relative to the CDR3; the germline J gene fills the gap. The chain links TRBV6-2 or TRBV6-3 to TRBJ2-5; 14 bases are shared with TRBD2. The V gene's germline CDR1 is MNHEY and CDR2 SVGEGT. V gave up 6 bases and J gave up 4 bases; unmatched junction bases: 7. The CDR3 sequence is 16 residues long. CDR3 amino acids: CASRRGLAGAGETQYF. The part of the CDR3 DNA that was read is TGTGCCAGCAGAAGGGGACTAGCGGGGGCCGGAGAGACC.

Points on this clone: The read ends 3 residues before the CDR3 terminus; that terminus is restored from the germline J gene. The chain carries TRBV5-1 and TRBJ1-5; the match to TRBD1 covers 8 bases. Germline-derived CDR1 and CDR2 are SGHRS and YFSETQ. The J segment lost 7 bases and the V segment lost 3 bases, leaving 3 bases of the junction unmatched. The CDR3 loop spans 13 amino acids. CDR3 DNA (partial): TGCGCCAGCAGCTCGGACAGGGACCAGCCC. This translates into CASSSDRDQP. The entire CDR3 protein reads CASSSDRDQPQHF.

CDR3 bases read: TGCAGTGCTCCAGCGTCCGGACAGGCCCACGAG. Its translation: CSAPASGQAHE. In full, the CDR3 reads CSAPASGQAHEQYF. V gene TRBV20-1 combines with J gene TRBJ2-7; 7 bases are shared with TRBD1. The read falls 3 residues short of the CDR3 end, and the missing part is taken from the germline J gene. CDR3 length equals 14 residues. The ends lost 5 bases at V and 5 bases at J; junction bases unmatched: 12. The V gene's germline CDR1 is DFQATT and CDR2 SNEGSKA (reference sequence).

Details on this clone: The read stops 3 residues short of the end of the CDR3; the missing end is completed from the germline J gene. The chain has TRBV5-6 and TRBJ2-7; D is ambiguous. CDR1 and CDR2 (germline): SGHDT, YYEEEE. This CDR3 spans 14 amino acids. The V and J ends lost 0 bases and 4 bases respectively, with 11 bases between them. The covered CDR3 bases are TGTGCCAGCAGCTTGGTTTTGAAGCAATACGAG. This translates into CASSLVLKQYE. The CDR3 in full is CASSLVLKQYEQYF.

Concerning this clone itself: Read data end 3 residues before the CDR3 end; the end is taken from the germline J gene. The chain employs TRBV19 and TRBJ1-1, with 8 bases lining up with TRBD1. The CDR3 extends over 14 amino acids. V dropped 3 bases and J dropped 4; count of bases not matched to a gene: 4. Germline assignment: CDR1 LNHDA and CDR2 SQIVND (reference sequence). CDR3 DNA (partial): TGTGCCAGTAGTATCCGGACAGGGAGCACTGAA. Its protein is CASSIRTGSTE. The whole CDR3 is CASSIRTGSTEAFF.

The CDR3 DNA, read in part, is TGTGCCAGCAGCCTGGGACTAGCGGGGGAGTCAGATACG. It is translated as CASSLGLAGESDT. The full CDR3 sequence reads CASSLGLAGESDTQYF. The rearrangement joins TRBV7-3 to TRBJ2-3; 14 positions agree with TRBD2. The missing CDR3 end, 3 residues past where the read stops, is filled in from the germline J gene. There are 16 residues in the CDR3. The V gene end was trimmed by 5 bases and the J gene end by 4 bases; junction bases not matched to a gene: 5. The V gene's germline CDR1 is SGHTA and CDR2 FQGTGA.

In regard to this clone: The CDR3 end falls 3 residues outside the read, so it is completed with the germline J gene. The chain carries TRBV14 and TRBJ1-3; a possible D gene is TRBD1 (6 bases). In germline, CDR1 is SGHDN, CDR2 FVKESK. The CDR3 runs to 15 residues. Trimming removed 1 base from V and 3 bases from J, with 10 bases in between. This CDR3 is CASSQVGRGGNTIYF. Incomplete CDR3 DNA: TGTGCCAGCAGCCAAGTGGGCAGGGGTGGAAACACC.

The CDR3 spells CASRGSLANTEAFF. Incomplete CDR3 DNA: TGTGCCAGTAGAGGCTCCCTCGCGAACACTGAA. The chain links TRBV19 to TRBJ1-1; D gene unclear. The CDR3 end falls 3 residues outside the read, so it is completed with the germline J gene. This CDR3 region has 14 residues. Trimming pared 6 bases from V and 1 base from J, leaving 12 bases between. Germline CDR1 reads LNHDA; CDR2 reads SQIVND (reference sequence).

With regard to this clone: The read gets to within 3 residues of the CDR3 end, and the germline J gene fills in the rest. This rearrangement joins TRBV20-1 to TRBJ2-1; D uncertain. Trimming removed 5 bases at V and 4 bases at J, with 12 bases between. Germline lookup yields CDR1 DFQATT and CDR2 SNEGSKA (reference sequence). CDR3 size: 13 residues. CDR3 bases read: TGCAGTGCTTCCAACCGTACTTACAATGAG. Its translation: CSASNRTYNE. Given in full, the CDR3 is CSASNRTYNEQFF.

For this clone: The CDR3 goes on 3 residues after the read ends, and that part is filled in from the germline J gene. V is TRBV5-1 and J is TRBJ2-3; 10 bases line up with TRBD2. Germline V gene data show CDR1 as SGHRS and CDR2 as YFSETQ. V shed 0 bases and J 2 bases; nucleotides not matched to a gene: 9. This CDR3 spans 18 amino acids. CDR3 protein: CASSLGERGGWLTDTQYF. Partial CDR3 DNA: TGCGCCAGCAGCTTGGGCGAGCGGGGGGGCTGGCTCACAGATACG.

Remarks on this clone: A read error may account for a junction end that differs from germline. The read comes to an end 3 residues before the CDR3 does, leaving the germline J gene to fill in the end. The V call is TRBV4-2, the J call TRBJ1-2; D not resolved. Germline CDR1 reads LGHNA; CDR2 reads YNFKEQ. The CDR3 runs to 12 residues. CDR3 DNA, as far as it was read: TGCGCCAGCAGCCAAGAAGGGTGGGGC. It specifies CASSQEGWG. The entire CDR3 is CASSQEGWGYTF.

On this clone: The read terminates 3 residues ahead of where the CDR3 ends, so the germline J gene completes it. The V and J genes are TRBV6-4 and TRBJ2-3; D might be TRBD2 (7 bases). The germline gives CDR1 MRHNA, CDR2 SNTAGT. This CDR3 spans 18 amino acids. CDR3 amino acids: CASSDPSRGGVGNQPQYF. The DNA read from the CDR3 is TGTGCCAGCAGTGACCCCTCTAGGGGGGGCGTTGGCAATCAGCCG.

Comments on this clone: The DNA ends 3 residues before the CDR3 does, and the rest of the CDR3 is filled in from the germline J gene. The chain employs TRBV28 and TRBJ2-7; possibly TRBD1 for D (5 bases). CDR3 length: 12 residues. Trimming took off 5 bases at V and 4 bases at J, with 9 bases between the two ends. CDR1 and CDR2 from the germline V gene are MDHEN and SYDVKM. CDR3 protein: CASSRGHYEQYF. The sequenced part of the CDR3 DNA is TGTGCCAGCAGTCGAGGACATTACGAG. The full variable domain, with the rest looked up from reference TRBV28 and TRBJ2-7, is DVKVTQSSRYLVKRTGEKVFLECVQDMDHENMFWYRQDPGLGLRLIYFSYDVKMKEKGDIPEGYSVSREKKERFSLILESASTNQTSMYLCASSRGHYEQYFGPGTRLTVT.

A remark on this clone: The CDR3 goes on 3 residues after the read ends, and that part is filled in from the germline J gene. The chain recombines TRBV20-1 with TRBJ1-6; TRBD1 aligns across 7 bases. This CDR3 is built from 16 residues. The junction had 13 bases not matched to a gene; V was cut back by 2 bases and J by 9 bases. Per the germline V gene, CDR1 is DFQATT and CDR2 is SNEGSKA (reference sequence). The CDR3 here is CSARRIGGTVGSPLHF. The CDR3 DNA, read in part, is TGCAGTGCTAGACGGATCGGTGGGACAGTGGGTTCACCC.

Partial CDR3 DNA: TGTGCCAGCAGCGGCAGGGGACCCAATCAGCCC. Its translation is CASSGRGPNQP. The entire CDR3 reads CASSGRGPNQPQHF. The V gene is TRBV7-2, the J gene TRBJ1-5; weak D call: TRBD1 (6 bases). The read is 3 residues too short to cover the CDR3 end, so that end is filled in from the germline J gene. The germline V gene encodes CDR1 SGHTA and CDR2 FQGNSA. Trimming cost V 5 bases and J 3 bases, with 11 bases left between them. This CDR3 contains 14 residues.

Turning to this clone: Read sequence stops 3 residues before the CDR3 end, and the germline J gene provides the missing end. The J gene is TRBJ1-6, the V gene TRBV7-3; possibly TRBD1 for D (5 bases). The V and J ends lost 1 base and 10 bases respectively, with 14 bases between them. The CDR3 is 15 amino acids. CDR1 SGHTA and CDR2 FQGTGA come from the germline V gene. The CDR3 DNA, read in part, is TGTGCCAGCAGCTTAATCGGCCAGGGAGGGTCACCC. It specifies CASSLIGQGGSP. The entire CDR3 is CASSLIGQGGSPLHF.

Remarks on this clone: The read gets to within 3 residues of the CDR3 end, and the germline J gene fills in the rest. J is TRBJ2-6 and V is TRBV5-1; 8 bases are shared with TRBD1. The V gene end was trimmed by 0 bases and the J gene end by 0 bases; junction bases not matched to a gene: 5. CDR1 SGHRS and CDR2 YFSETQ come from the germline V gene. This CDR3 spans 18 amino acids. The sequenced CDR3 bases are TGCGCCAGCAGCTTGGAAGGGACAGGTCGCTCTGGGGCCAACGTC. Translation: CASSLEGTGRSGANV. The complete CDR3 protein is CASSLEGTGRSGANVLTF.

For this clone: Sequencing ends 3 residues short of the CDR3 end; the germline J gene provides the rest. The chain carries TRBV19 and TRBJ1-2; the D gene is possibly TRBD1 (5 bases). Germline loops: CDR1 LNHDA, CDR2 SQIVND (reference sequence). The CDR3 loop spans 13 amino acids. This chain's CDR3 is CASSPRGVGDYTF. The CDR3 bases that were read are TGTGCCAGTAGTCCCCGGGGGGTCGGTGAC.

A word on this clone: The sequence runs out 3 residues before the end of the CDR3; the remainder is reconstructed from the germline J gene. V and J are TRBV5-1 and TRBJ1-1; the D is unclear. Germline loops: CDR1 SGHRS, CDR2 YFSETQ. V lost 0 bases, J lost 0 bases, and 9 bases lay in between. This CDR3 contains 15 residues. CDR3 in amino acids: CASSLGADMNTEAFF. CDR3 bases read: TGCGCCAGCAGCTTGGGGGCAGACATGAACACTGAA.

Worth noting for this clone: The sequenced fragment ends 3 residues before the CDR3 boundary, so the rest is inferred from the germline J gene. The chain carries TRBV7-9 and TRBJ1-2, with D possibly TRBD1 on 6 matching bases. Germline CDR1 SEHNR, CDR2 FQNEAQ (reference sequence). The length of the CDR3 is 12 residues. CDR3 protein: CASSLTGNDYTF. Partial CDR3 DNA: TGTGCCAGCAGCCTTACAGGGAATGAC.